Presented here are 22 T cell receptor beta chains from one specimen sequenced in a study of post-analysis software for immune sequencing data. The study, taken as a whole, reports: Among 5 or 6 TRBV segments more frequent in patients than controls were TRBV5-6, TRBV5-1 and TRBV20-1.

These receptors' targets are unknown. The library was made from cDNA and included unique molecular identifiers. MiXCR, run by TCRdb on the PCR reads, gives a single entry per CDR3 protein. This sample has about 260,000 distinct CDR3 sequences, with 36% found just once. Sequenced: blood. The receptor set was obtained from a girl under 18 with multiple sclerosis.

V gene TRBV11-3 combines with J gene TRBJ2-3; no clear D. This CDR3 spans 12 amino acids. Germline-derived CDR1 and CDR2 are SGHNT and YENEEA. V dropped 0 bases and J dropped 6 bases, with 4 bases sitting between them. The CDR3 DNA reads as TGTGCCAGCAGCTTAGATTGGGATACGCAGTATTTT. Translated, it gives CASSLDWDTQYF.

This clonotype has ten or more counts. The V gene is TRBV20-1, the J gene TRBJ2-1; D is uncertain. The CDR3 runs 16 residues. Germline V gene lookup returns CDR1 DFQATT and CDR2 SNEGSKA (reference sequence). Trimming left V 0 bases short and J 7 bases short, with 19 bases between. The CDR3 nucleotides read TGCAGTGCTAGAGATCGGAACCCCTTCGGTGGGAATGAGCAGTTCTTC. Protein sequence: CSARDRNPFGGNEQFF.

The CDR3 sequence: CSARGEVGQGYEQYF. The CDR3 DNA reads TGCAGTGCTAGGGGGGAGGTTGGGCAGGGCTACGAGCAGTACTTC. The chain uses TRBV20-1 and TRBJ2-5; tentative D call: TRBD2 (6 bases). The J call may be faulty, since TRBJ2-7 better matches the DNA end. The CDR3 runs to 15 residues. Germline assignment: CDR1 DFQATT and CDR2 SNEGSKA (reference sequence).

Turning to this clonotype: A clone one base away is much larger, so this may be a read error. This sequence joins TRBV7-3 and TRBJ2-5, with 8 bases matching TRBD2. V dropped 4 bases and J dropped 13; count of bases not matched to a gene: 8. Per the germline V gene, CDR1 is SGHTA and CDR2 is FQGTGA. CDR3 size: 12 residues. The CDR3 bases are TGTGCCAGCAGCTACCCGGGACTAGAGCCGTACTTC. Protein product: CASSYPGLEPYF.

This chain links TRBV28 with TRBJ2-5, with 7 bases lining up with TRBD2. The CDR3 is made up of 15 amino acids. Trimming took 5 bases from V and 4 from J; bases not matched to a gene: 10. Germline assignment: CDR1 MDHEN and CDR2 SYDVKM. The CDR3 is CASSPPTRLAETQYF. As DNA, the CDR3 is TGTGCCAGCAGTCCCCCTACGCGACTAGCAGAGACCCAGTACTTC.

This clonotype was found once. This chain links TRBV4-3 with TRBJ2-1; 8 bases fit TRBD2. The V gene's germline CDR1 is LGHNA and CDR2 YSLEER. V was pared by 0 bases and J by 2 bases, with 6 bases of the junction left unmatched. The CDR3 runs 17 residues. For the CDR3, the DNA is TGCGCCAGCAGCCAAGATCTCCTAGCGGGCACCTACAATGAGCAGTTCTTC. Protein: CASSQDLLAGTYNEQFF.

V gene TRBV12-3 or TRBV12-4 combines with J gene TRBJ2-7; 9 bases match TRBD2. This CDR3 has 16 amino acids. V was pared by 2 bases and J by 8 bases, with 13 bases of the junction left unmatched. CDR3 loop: CASSLIGTSRTVQQYF. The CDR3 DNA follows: TGTGCCAGCAGTTTAATAGGGACTAGCAGAACCGTCCAGCAGTACTTC.

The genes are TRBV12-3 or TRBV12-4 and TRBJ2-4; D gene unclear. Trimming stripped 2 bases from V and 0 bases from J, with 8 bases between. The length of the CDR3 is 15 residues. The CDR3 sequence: CASSLRALAKNIQYF. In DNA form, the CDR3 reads TGTGCCAGCAGTTTAAGGGCCCTAGCCAAAAACATTCAGTACTTC.

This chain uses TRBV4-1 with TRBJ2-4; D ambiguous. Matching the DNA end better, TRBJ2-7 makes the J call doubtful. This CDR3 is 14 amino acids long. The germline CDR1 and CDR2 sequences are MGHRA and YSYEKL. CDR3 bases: TGCGCCAGCAGCCAAGAAATCGGAACCTACGAGCAGTACTTC. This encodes CASSQEIGTYEQYF.

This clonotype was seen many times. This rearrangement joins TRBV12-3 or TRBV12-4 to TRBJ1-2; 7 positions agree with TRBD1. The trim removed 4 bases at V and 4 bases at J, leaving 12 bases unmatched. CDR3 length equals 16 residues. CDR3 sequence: CASSSAGGVPFYGYTF. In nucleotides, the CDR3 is TGTGCCAGCAGTTCCGCAGGGGGGGTCCCCTTCTATGGCTACACCTTC.

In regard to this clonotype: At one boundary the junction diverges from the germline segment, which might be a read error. The CDR3 region is CASSLKGLAGGNTRYF. CDR3 bases: TGTGCCAGCAGTTTAAAAGGACTAGCGGGAGGAAATACGCGGTATTTT. V gene TRBV12-3 or TRBV12-4 combines with J gene TRBJ2-3, with TRBD2 matching over 14 bases. The CDR3 is 16 residues long.

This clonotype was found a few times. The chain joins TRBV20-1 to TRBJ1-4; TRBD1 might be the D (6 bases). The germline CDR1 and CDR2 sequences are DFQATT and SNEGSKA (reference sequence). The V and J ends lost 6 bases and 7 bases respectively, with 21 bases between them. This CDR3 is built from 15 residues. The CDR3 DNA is TGCAGTGCCCGAGACCGGGACACCCGCGTTGAAAAACTGTTTTTT. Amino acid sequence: CSARDRDTRVEKLFF.

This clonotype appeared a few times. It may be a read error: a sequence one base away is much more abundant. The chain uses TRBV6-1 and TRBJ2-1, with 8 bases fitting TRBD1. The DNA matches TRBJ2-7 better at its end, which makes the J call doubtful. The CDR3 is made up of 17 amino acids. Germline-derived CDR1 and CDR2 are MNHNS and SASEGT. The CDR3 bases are TGTGCCAGCAACCCCTTGGGTCAGGGGGCCACCTACAATGAGCAGTACTTC. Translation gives CASNPLGQGATYNEQYF.

In DNA, the CDR3 is TGTGCCAGCAGCTTGGGGCTGGGGGTCTTTGAAAAACTGTTTTTT. Residues: CASSLGLGVFEKLFF. This chain connects TRBV5-5 to TRBJ1-4, with TRBD1 as a possible D gene (5 bases). Per germline, CDR1 SGHKS and CDR2 YYEKEE (reference sequence). V lost 0 bases, J lost 7 bases, and 13 bases lay in between. The CDR3 sequence is 15 residues long.

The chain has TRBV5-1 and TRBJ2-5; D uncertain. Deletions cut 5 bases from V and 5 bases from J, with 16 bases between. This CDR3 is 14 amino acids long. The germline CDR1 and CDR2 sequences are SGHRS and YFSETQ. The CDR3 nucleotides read TGCGCCAGCAGTTCGACGAATAGAGCGGAGACCCAGTACTTC. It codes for CASSSTNRAETQYF.

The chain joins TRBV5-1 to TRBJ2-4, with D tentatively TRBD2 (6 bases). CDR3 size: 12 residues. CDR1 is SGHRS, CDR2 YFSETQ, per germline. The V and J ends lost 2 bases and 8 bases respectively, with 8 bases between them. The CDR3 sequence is CASSFGGDIQYF. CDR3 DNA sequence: TGCGCCAGCAGCTTCGGAGGGGACATTCAGTACTTC.

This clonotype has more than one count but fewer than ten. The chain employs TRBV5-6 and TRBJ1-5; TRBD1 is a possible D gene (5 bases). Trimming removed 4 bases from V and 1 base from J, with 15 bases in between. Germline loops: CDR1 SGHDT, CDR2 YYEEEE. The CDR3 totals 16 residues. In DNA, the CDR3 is TGTGCCAGCAGCGGGGGTGCCACCCCGAGCAATCAGCCCCAGCATTTT. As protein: CASSGGATPSNQPQHF.

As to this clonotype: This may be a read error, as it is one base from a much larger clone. CDR3 protein: CASSYNPIRETQFF. CDR3 DNA: TGTGCCAGCAGTTACAACCCCATTCGGGAGACCCAGTTCTTC. V and J are TRBV6-5 and TRBJ2-1; weak D call: TRBD2 (6 bases). Germline V gives CDR1 MNHEY, CDR2 SVGAGI. The CDR3 totals 14 residues. The ends were cut back, 2 bases at V and 13 bases at J, with 18 bases in the middle.

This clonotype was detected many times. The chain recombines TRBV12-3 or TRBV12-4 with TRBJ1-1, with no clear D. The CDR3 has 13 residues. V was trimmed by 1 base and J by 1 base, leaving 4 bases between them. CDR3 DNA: TGTGCCAGCAGTTTAGAAGCGAACACTGAAGCTTTCTTT. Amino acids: CASSLEANTEAFF.

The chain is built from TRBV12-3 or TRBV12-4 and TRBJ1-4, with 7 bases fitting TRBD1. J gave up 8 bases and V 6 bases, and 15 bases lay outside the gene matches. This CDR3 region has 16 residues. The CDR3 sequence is CASRSRDSGRKEKLFF. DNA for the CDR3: TGTGCCAGCAGGTCCCGGGACAGCGGCCGGAAGGAAAAACTGTTTTTT.

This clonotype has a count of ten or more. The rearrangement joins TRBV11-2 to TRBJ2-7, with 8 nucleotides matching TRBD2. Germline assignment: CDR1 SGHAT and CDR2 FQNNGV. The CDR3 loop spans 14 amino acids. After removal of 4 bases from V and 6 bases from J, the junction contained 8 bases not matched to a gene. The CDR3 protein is CASSSRTSWAEQYF. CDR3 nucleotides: TGTGCCAGCAGCTCCCGGACTAGCTGGGCCGAGCAGTACTTC. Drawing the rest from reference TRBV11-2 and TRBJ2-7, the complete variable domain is EAGVAQSPRYKIIEKRQSVAFWCNPISGHATLYWYQQILGQGPKLLIQFQNNGVVDDSQLPKDRFSAERLKGVDSTLKIQPAKLEDSAVYLCASSSRTSWAEQYFGPGTRLTVT.

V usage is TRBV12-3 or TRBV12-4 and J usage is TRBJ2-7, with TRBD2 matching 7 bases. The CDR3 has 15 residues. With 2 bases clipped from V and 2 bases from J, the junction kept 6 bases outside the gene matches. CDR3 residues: CASSLRASGTYEQYF. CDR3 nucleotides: TGTGCCAGCAGTTTAAGGGCTAGCGGAACCTACGAGCAGTACTTC.